This TCR beta chain was retrieved from a study of T cell responses to AZD1222 COVID-19 vaccine. Germline CDR1 is KGHSH and CDR2 is LQKENI. This CDR3 region has 11 residues. V gave up 8 bases and J gave up 6 bases, with 8 bases separating them. Produced via immunoSEQ multiplex PCR; TCRdb's table is partial and in-frame only. Of more than 150,000 clones listed, approximately 92% are singletons. Sequenced material: peripheral blood, taken on day 0 of AZD1222 vaccination. This receptor was obtained from an adult in good health. J is TRBJ2-4 and V is TRBV18; the D is unclear. CDR3 in amino acids: CASADRNIQYF. The CDR3 bases are TGTGCCAGCGCGGACCGAAACATTCAGTACTTC.